The entry that follows covers one TCR beta chain sequence. In its sample, this clone was seen a few times. The antigen this receptor binds is unknown. One base away there is no much larger clone; base qualities are not given. The data belong to a study of blood T cell repertoires in COVID-19 (dated by TCRdb to 2020 to 2021). Looking at the study overall: Samples from collaborators originated in the United States, Italy and Spain and spanned both the acute and convalescent phases of COVID-19. HLA class I and class II types, where available, came from metadata supplied by the sample provider rather than from assay-based typing. Subjects who had been exposed to COVID-19, were actively infected with it, or had recovered from it provided the deeply sampled blood TCRbeta repertoires that made up the dataset. Samples came from the ongoing ImmuneRACE study (first 160 participants) plus 1,254 subjects from 6 global collaborators. The repertoires were made available in a free public database intended to serve as a resource for research on the immune response to SARS-CoV-2. The prospective study material was composed of cDNA or gDNA derived from T cells, B-cell-depleted T cells, or PBMCs. Nearly every sample came with metadata listing a de-identified subject ID, COVID-19 status, age in years and sex. The paper's findings and limits, for the study overall: Clinical and demographic metadata were provided uncurated, with the amount varying by source and participant.

Based on the germline V gene (reference sequence), the CDR1 and CDR2 sequences are SEHNR and FQNEAQ. V gives up 5 bases and J gives up 5 bases, and the segment between their germline ends measures 19 bases. The CDR3 covers 17 residues, taking in both the cysteine and the phenylalanine. Only CDR3 DNA is held: 51 bases, read in frame from base 1. The immunoSEQ Assay, a bias-controlled multiplex PCR, was used to amplify TCRbeta CDR3 regions from genomic DNA. Per the original workflow: The number of nucleated cells in each sample was estimated from the amplification of reference gene primers within the assay. Sequence reads were collapsed and filtered to measure the absolute abundance of every unique TCRbeta CDR3 rearrangement. Productive Simpson clonality was computed per sample as the square root of Simpson's diversity index over productive rearrangements. TCRdb limited this immuneACCESS table to in-frame rearrangements with V and J called. A share of clones is missing; checked studies link under half to unresolved V genes, and the rest is unexplained. Clonal size and the V and J genes are those of that table, whereas D and trimming came from the DNA. The sample yields 400,000 to 550,000 clones; 80% to 90% were counted once. The top ten clonotypes cover 4% to 4.5% of the sample.

Each collaborating institution followed its own protocols to collect whole blood in K2EDTA tubes. Collaborator samples were shipped for TCRbeta analysis as frozen whole blood, isolated PBMCs, or DNA extracted from either sample type. The specimen sequenced was peripheral blood. The sequence is built from TRBV7-9 and TRBJ1-6, with an unclear D gene assignment. The source is a woman aged 30 to 39 with acute or convalescent COVID-19. DNA sequence: TGTGCCAGCAGCCGGCTTACAGTTTCTGGGCATAATTCACCCCTCCACTTT. Its translation reads: CASSRLTVSGHNSPLHF.